Below, one T cell receptor (beta chain) is given with its context. Assay used: immunoSEQ multiplex PCR; TCRdb lists only in-frame clones, some missing. The sample yields about 2.3 million clones, 85% to 95% seen once. The data derive from a study of shared clonotypes between healthy human individuals. This TCR came from a man younger than 30 in good health. Some clones in this sample may be carry-over from other donors' samples. Material: naive CD4+ T cells from PBMCs. Subset reported: CD45RA+ positively selected.

The CDR3 is CASSQAQSSYNSPLHF. CDR3 DNA sequence: TGTGCCAGCAGCCAAGCACAGAGCTCCTATAATTCACCCCTCCACTTT. The chain recombines TRBV11-3 with TRBJ1-6; D remains ambiguous. The CDR3 sequence is 16 residues long. Trimming left V 5 bases short and J 0 bases short, with 11 bases between. Germline CDR1 and CDR2: SGHNT and YENEEA.